The rows below give T cell receptor beta chains drawn from one sample of a study of Ad26.COV2.S vaccination and SARS-CoV-2 variants. Produced via immunoSEQ multiplex PCR; TCRdb's table is partial and in-frame only. The sample shows fewer than 600,000 clones, roughly nine tenths of them seen only once. Specimen: peripheral blood, collected in a trial of Ad26.COV2.S vaccine versus placebo. Receptor source: a person aged 18-60 years who received the Ad26.COV2.S COVID-19 vaccine or a placebo. Both conserved end residues are part of each CDR3. The D gene is left open where the match is weak. Rows may omit the clone size; those that give it use once, few, many or a size class.

cdr3_aa: CASSPQQGMAGANVLTF; cdr3_nt: TGTGCCAGCAGTCCGCAACAGGGAATGGCTGGGGCCAACGTCCTGACTTTC; cdr3_length: 17; clone_size: .; v_call: TRBV6-6; d_call: .; j_call: TRBJ2-6
cdr3_aa: CASSKAHDRDHYGYTF; cdr3_nt: TGTGCCAGTAGTAAGGCCCATGACAGGGACCACTATGGCTACACCTTC; cdr3_length: 16; clone_size: .; v_call: TRBV19; d_call: TRBD1; j_call: TRBJ1-2
cdr3_aa: CASRVPGRIDYGYTF; cdr3_nt: TGTGCCAGTAGAGTCCCAGGGAGGATCGACTATGGCTACACCTTC; cdr3_length: 15; clone_size: once; v_call: TRBV19; d_call: .; j_call: TRBJ1-2
cdr3_aa: CSAGKVNEQFF; cdr3_nt: TGCAGTGCGGGCAAAGTCAATGAGCAGTTCTTC; cdr3_length: 11; clone_size: .; v_call: TRBV20-1; d_call: .; j_call: TRBJ2-1
cdr3_aa: CASSTTQGANYGYTF; cdr3_nt: TGTGCCAGCAGTACTACGCAGGGAGCTAACTATGGCTACACCTTC; cdr3_length: 15; clone_size: few; v_call: TRBV6-5; d_call: .; j_call: TRBJ1-2
cdr3_aa: CASSLVGDREGQVGETQYF; cdr3_nt: TGCGCCAGCAGCTTGGTAGGGGACAGGGAGGGCCAGGTCGGCGAGACCCAGTACTTC; cdr3_length: 19; clone_size: .; v_call: TRBV5-1; d_call: TRBD1; j_call: TRBJ2-5
cdr3_aa: CASSYLKLANYGYTF; cdr3_nt: TGTGCCAGCAGTTACCTCAAGCTTGCTAACTATGGCTACACCTTC; cdr3_length: 15; clone_size: .; v_call: TRBV6-6; d_call: .; j_call: TRBJ1-2
cdr3_aa: CASSLVAGGGYEQYF; cdr3_nt: TGCGCCAGCAGCTTGGTGGCGGGAGGGGGATACGAGCAGTACTTC; cdr3_length: 15; clone_size: .; v_call: TRBV5-1; d_call: TRBD2; j_call: TRBJ2-7
cdr3_aa: CSVLGGASARGELFF; cdr3_nt: TGCAGCGTTCTCGGGGGGGCGTCTGCCCGGGGAGAGCTGTTTTTT; cdr3_length: 15; clone_size: .; v_call: TRBV29-1; d_call: TRBD2; j_call: TRBJ2-2
cdr3_aa: CATSRVDSPTREQYF; cdr3_nt: TGTGCCACCAGCAGAGTAGACAGCCCCACCCGCGAGCAGTACTTC; cdr3_length: 15; clone_size: .; v_call: TRBV15; d_call: .; j_call: TRBJ2-7
cdr3_aa: CASSVVEGTSTDTQYF; cdr3_nt: TGTGCCAGCAGCGTAGTGGAGGGAACAAGCACAGATACGCAGTATTTT; cdr3_length: 16; clone_size: once; v_call: TRBV9; d_call: .; j_call: TRBJ2-3
cdr3_aa: CASSLGTGRPLPFMNTEAFF; cdr3_nt: TGTGCCAGCTCACTTGGGACAGGGAGACCTCTTCCCTTCATGAACACTGAAGCTTTCTTT; cdr3_length: 20; clone_size: .; v_call: TRBV18; d_call: TRBD1; j_call: TRBJ1-1
cdr3_aa: CASSQEGQGSADTQYF; cdr3_nt: TGCGCCAGCAGCCAAGAGGGACAGGGGTCGGCAGATACGCAGTATTTT; cdr3_length: 16; clone_size: .; v_call: TRBV4-3; d_call: TRBD1; j_call: TRBJ2-3
cdr3_aa: CTSSAQLAGEKETQYF; cdr3_nt: TGCACCAGCAGCGCCCAACTAGCGGGGGAAAAAGAGACCCAGTACTTC; cdr3_length: 16; clone_size: .; v_call: TRBV1; d_call: .; j_call: TRBJ2-5